These T cell receptor beta chains were read from a single sample in a study of blood T cell repertoires in COVID-19. Sequencing was performed with immunoSEQ multiplex PCR; in TCRdb, only in-frame clones are kept and a portion is missing. Here the sample spans roughly 330,000 clones, 88% being singletons. The material sequenced was peripheral blood. These receptors all stem from a woman between 45 and 60 years old with active or convalescent COVID-19. Each CDR3 is given with its conserved first and last residue. The order of the fields is D gene, clone size, V gene, J gene, CDR3 DNA, CDR3 protein. The D gene is left open where the match is weak. Size tells how often a clone was seen (once, few, many) or the class of an expanded clone, and some rows leave it out.

.	.	TRBV30	TRBJ1-5	TGTGCCTGGAGTGGTGGCCAGATACATCAGCCCCAGCATTTT	CAWSGGQIHQPQHF
.	.	TRBV6-5	TRBJ1-6	TGTGCCAGCGCGGGAAGCTATTATAATTCACCCCTCCACTTT	CASAGSYYNSPLHF
TRBD1	once	TRBV3-1/TRBV3-2	TRBJ1-1	TGTGCCAGCAGCCACCGACAGGGAATAGGTACTGAAGCTTTCTTT	CASSHRQGIGTEAFF
.	.	TRBV7-6	TRBJ1-1	TGTGCCAGCAGCTTCCGGGCGGGCCCTCACACTGAAGCTTTCTTT	CASSFRAGPHTEAFF
.	few	TRBV2	TRBJ1-2	TGTGCCAGCAGTTCAGAAGCCGGGAGTCCATGGGGAGGCTACACCTTC	CASSSEAGSPWGGYTF
TRBD1	.	TRBV30	TRBJ1-1	TGTGCCTGGAGTGTAGGACAGGGCCTCACTGAAGCTTTCTTT	CAWSVGQGLTEAFF
.	.	TRBV3-1/TRBV3-2	TRBJ2-4	TGTGCCAGCAGCCATTTGGGTGCGGTCAAAAACATTCAGTACTTC	CASSHLGAVKNIQYF
.	.	TRBV7-2	TRBJ2-7	TGTGCCAGCAGCCCCCTCCCAACTAGCTCTTACGAGCAGTACTTC	CASSPLPTSSYEQYF
.	.	TRBV10-3	TRBJ2-2	TGTGCCATCAGTGAGTCGGCGGGATACACCGGGGAGCTGTTTTTT	CAISESAGYTGELFF
.	.	TRBV7-2	TRBJ2-3	TGTGCCAGCAGCTTAGGAACAGGGCACGCAGATACGCAGTATTTT	CASSLGTGHADTQYF
TRBD2	.	TRBV11-2	TRBJ2-3	TGTGCCAGCAGCTTCGCTAGCGGGACCACAGATACGCAGTATTTT	CASSFASGTTDTQYF
TRBD1	few	TRBV28	TRBJ1-5	TGTGCCAGCGCGATCGGACAGGGTAACAATCAGCCCCAGCATTTT	CASAIGQGNNQPQHF
.	.	TRBV9	TRBJ1-3	TGTGCCAGCAGCGCCATCCGGGACACTGGAAGCACCATATATTTT	CASSAIRDTGSTIYF
.	.	TRBV2	TRBJ2-2	TGTGCCAGCAGGCGGACATACACCGGGGAGCTGTTTTTT	CASRRTYTGELFF
.	.	TRBV7-2	TRBJ1-3	TGTGCCAGCAGCTTAGCCCCGAGCTCTGGAAACACCATATATTTT	CASSLAPSSGNTIYF
TRBD1	few	TRBV27	TRBJ1-2	TGTGCCAGCAGTTTATCTGGGCAGGGGGCAGTTCGGTATGGCTACACCTTC	CASSLSGQGAVRYGYTF
TRBD2	.	TRBV19	TRBJ2-1	TGTGCCAGTAGTCCCCGGACTAGCGGGGGGGGCGATGAGCAGTTCTTC	CASSPRTSGGGDEQFF
.	.	TRBV29-1	TRBJ1-6	TGCAGCGTCTCCTCGGGGGATGTATCACCCCTCCACTTT	CSVSSGDVSPLHF
.	.	TRBV19	TRBJ1-2	TGTGCCAGTAGTATCGGGAATGGCTACACCTTC	CASSIGNGYTF
.	.	TRBV27	TRBJ2-7	TGTGCCAGCAGTTTCTCGGTCCGGTACGAGCAGTACTTC	CASSFSVRYEQYF
TRBD2	once	TRBV5-1	TRBJ2-3	TGCGCCAGCAGCACGGGACTAGCGAGCACAGATACGCAGTATTTT	CASSTGLASTDTQYF
TRBD1	few	TRBV30	TRBJ1-3	TGTGCCTGGAGTGAGCCCCACCGACAGGGATCTGGAAACACCATATATTTT	CAWSEPHRQGSGNTIYF
.	.	TRBV21-1	TRBJ2-1	TGTGCCAGCAGCAAATCACCCAGGGGGCATTTCGGCAATGAGCAGTTCTTC	CASSKSPRGHFGNEQFF
TRBD1	.	TRBV5-1	TRBJ1-2	TGCGCCAGCAGAATCGGGACAGTTGATGGCTACACCTTC	CASRIGTVDGYTF
TRBD1	few	TRBV4-1	TRBJ1-4	TGCGCCAGCAGCCAAGTGGGACAGGGGGCCTTTAATGAAAAACTGTTTTTT	CASSQVGQGAFNEKLFF
TRBD1	.	TRBV27	TRBJ2-5	TGTGCCAGCAGTACGGGACAGGGGGCGAGGGAGACCCAGTACTTC	CASSTGQGARETQYF
TRBD1	.	TRBV30	TRBJ2-7	TGTGCCTGGAGTACCATGGACAGGGACTACTTC	CAWSTMDRDYF
TRBD1	.	TRBV28	TRBJ1-4	TGTGCCAGCAGTGGGACGACAGGGATGAATGAAAAACTGTTTTTT	CASSGTTGMNEKLFF
.	.	TRBV28	TRBJ2-7	TGTGCCAGCAGTTTCCGGGTACTAGTTGCGGCGACTGACAACTACGAGCAGTACTTC	CASSFRVLVAATDNYEQYF
TRBD2	once	TRBV6-6	TRBJ2-7	TGTGCCAGCAGTCTACGCGCGGCTGGTAGCGGGAAACACTACGAGCAGTACTTC	CASSLRAAGSGKHYEQYF
TRBD1	.	TRBV7-3	TRBJ2-5	TGTGCCAGCAGCCAATCAGTCGACAGGGGCGAGACCCAGTACTTC	CASSQSVDRGETQYF
.	.	TRBV5-5	TRBJ1-3	TGTGCCAGCAGCTTGGGGCCGGTGGGGCCAGGAAACACCATATATTTT	CASSLGPVGPGNTIYF
TRBD1	.	TRBV28	TRBJ2-7	TGTGCCAGCAACACCGGGACAGCCGCCTACGAGCAGTACTTC	CASNTGTAAYEQYF
.	.	TRBV30	TRBJ1-6	TGTGCCTGGAGTGACAGGGTAAATTCACCCCTCCACTTT	CAWSDRVNSPLHF
.	.	TRBV4-3	TRBJ1-2	TGCGCCAGCAGCCAAGATAGAGGAACCCCCCCTGATGGCTACACCTTC	CASSQDRGTPPDGYTF
TRBD2	once	TRBV7-8	TRBJ2-2	TGTGCCAGCAGCGTAGTGGGACTAGCGGGACGGACCGGGGAGCTGTTTTTT	CASSVVGLAGRTGELFF